Below are 9 T cell receptor beta chains sequenced from a single sample in a study of immune reconstitution after stem cell transplant in scleroderma. TCRdb ran MiXCR on the RT-PCR reads and lists one entry per CDR3 protein. The table includes 2,000 or so distinct CDR3 sequences, under 4.5% detected once. The specimen was obtained before or after autologous hematopoietic stem cell transplantation (not recorded which). The source is a male donor with systemic sclerosis.

In its sample, this clonotype is medium-sized. The chain uses TRBV14 and TRBJ1-2; weak D call: TRBD1 (6 bases). Germline CDR1 and CDR2: SGHDN and FVKESK. V lost 2 bases to trimming and J lost 0 bases, with 10 bases between them. CDR3 size: 15 residues. The DNA for the CDR3 is TGTGCCAGCAGCCAAACCGGGACATCTAACTATGGCTACACCTTC. Translation gives CASSQTGTSNYGYTF. Variable domain in full (rest from reference TRBV14 and TRBJ1-2): EAGVTQFPSHSVIEKGQTVTLRCDPISGHDNLYWYRRVMGKEIKFLLHFVKESKQDESGMPNNRFLAERTGGTYSTLKVQPAELEDSGVYFCASSQTGTSNYGYTFGSGTRLTVV.

By frequency in the sample, this clonotype is medium-sized. This chain links TRBV7-6 with TRBJ2-3; D gene ambiguous. This CDR3 comprises 15 residues. V lost 1 base and J 0 bases, leaving 8 bases between the germline ends. In germline, CDR1 is SGHVS, CDR2 FNYEAQ. The CDR3 region is CASSLVVGSTDTQYF. The CDR3 bases are TGTGCCAGCAGCTTAGTGGTCGGAAGCACAGATACGCAGTATTTT.

By sample fraction, this clonotype is medium-sized. J is TRBJ1-1 and V is TRBV3-1; D is ambiguous. Trimming took off 4 bases at V and 1 base at J, with 10 bases between the two ends. CDR1 is LGHDT and CDR2 is YNNKEL in the germline V gene (reference sequence). This CDR3 region has 14 residues. CDR3 in DNA: TGTGCCAGCAGCCTCTACCAAGGGAACACTGAAGCTTTCTTT. Protein product: CASSLYQGNTEAFF.

This chain uses TRBV20-1 with TRBJ1-1; no firm D call. The CDR3 is 13 amino acids. CDR1 DFQATT and CDR2 SNEGSKA come from the germline V gene (reference sequence). The CDR3 protein is CSASPDGDTEAFF. The CDR3 nucleotides read TGCAGCGCCTCCCCGGATGGGGACACTGAAGCTTTCTTT.

By share, this clonotype ranks as medium-sized. Here the CDR3 DNA reads TGTGCCAGCTCACCGTCAGCGGTGACTGAAGCTTTCTTT. As protein: CASSPSAVTEAFF. The rearrangement uses TRBV18 and TRBJ1-1; no reliable D call. The CDR3 length is 13 residues. In germline, CDR1 is KGHSH, CDR2 LQKENI. V was shortened by 3 bases and J by 5 bases, with 10 bases between the two germline ends.

By share, this clonotype counts as medium-sized. This chain connects TRBV11-2 to TRBJ2-1; 7 bases are shared with TRBD2. The V gene's germline CDR1 is SGHAT and CDR2 FQNNGV. Trimming removed 10 bases from V and 0 bases from J; junction bases left unmatched: 9. The CDR3 consists of 15 residues. The CDR3 DNA reads as TGTGCCACAAGGGAGGGATCGAGCTCCTACAATGAGCAGTTCTTC. Translation: CATREGSSSYNEQFF.

Within the sample, this clonotype is medium-sized. The chain recombines TRBV7-8 with TRBJ1-1, with 7 bases aligning to TRBD1. The ends lost 0 bases at V and 5 bases at J; junction bases unmatched: 3. The CDR3 has 14 amino acids. CDR1 SGHVS and CDR2 FQNEAQ come from the germline V gene. The DNA of the CDR3 is TGTGCCAGCAGCTTAGCACAGGGGAGTACTGAAGCTTTCTTT. Translated: CASSLAQGSTEAFF.

In this sample, this clonotype is medium-sized. The J gene is TRBJ2-5, the V gene TRBV27, with D unresolved. With 1 base removed from V and 5 bases from J, the gap between germline ends came to 8 bases. CDR1 and CDR2 from the germline V gene are MNHEY and SMNVEV (reference sequence). This CDR3 region has 13 residues. CDR3 bases: TGTGCCAGCAGTTTATGGGTTGGGGAGACCCAGTACTTC. This codes for CASSLWVGETQYF.

Regarding this clonotype: A read error may explain this, as a much larger clone is one base away. This rearrangement joins TRBV5-1 to TRBJ1-1; TRBD1 is a possible D gene (5 bases). Germline V CDR1 and CDR2: SGHRS, YFSETQ. V was trimmed by 7 bases and J by 12 bases, leaving 25 bases between them. This CDR3 is built from 14 residues. The CDR3 is CASAWGDTRVKTFF. As DNA, the CDR3 is TGCGCCAGCGCATGGGGCGACACCCGGGTTAAGACTTTCTTT.